Listed below are T cell receptor beta chains from one sample, sequenced in a study of blood T cell repertoires in COVID-19. Measured with immunoSEQ multiplex PCR; TCRdb has only the in-frame clones, and not every one. The table shows 220,000 or so clones, with approximately 90% occurring only once. The sequenced sample consisted of PBMCs or T cells enriched from blood (not recorded which). All receptors come from a woman aged 18-29 years in a cohort exposed to, infected with or recovered from COVID-19 (not recorded which). Each CDR3 is given with its conserved first and last residue. Fields, in order: V gene, J gene, clone size, D gene, CDR3 DNA, CDR3 protein. The D gene is left open where the match is weak. Size is omitted from some rows. Given values are once, few, many or a class for expanded clones.

v_call: TRBV9
j_call: TRBJ1-1
clone_size: NA
d_call: NA
cdr3_nt: TGTGCCAGCAGCGCTACAGGTGACAACACTGAAGCTTTCTTT
cdr3_aa: CASSATGDNTEAFF

v_call: TRBV18
j_call: TRBJ2-6
clone_size: NA
d_call: NA
cdr3_nt: TGTGCCAGCTCACCACGGGGGAAGGGAGGCTCTGGGGCCAACGTCCTGACTTTC
cdr3_aa: CASSPRGKGGSGANVLTF

v_call: TRBV4-1
j_call: TRBJ2-2
clone_size: NA
d_call: NA
cdr3_nt: TGCGCCAGCAGCTCCCATAGAGGAGTCACCGGGGAGCTGTTTTTT
cdr3_aa: CASSSHRGVTGELFF

v_call: TRBV18
j_call: TRBJ2-7
clone_size: NA
d_call: TRBD2
cdr3_nt: TGTGCCAGCTCACCGGGGACTAGCGGGAGGTACGAGCAGTACTTC
cdr3_aa: CASSPGTSGRYEQYF

v_call: TRBV18
j_call: TRBJ2-3
clone_size: once
d_call: TRBD2
cdr3_nt: TGTGCCAGCTCACCACCGGGACTAGGGGCTGATACGCAGTATTTT
cdr3_aa: CASSPPGLGADTQYF

v_call: TRBV5-8
j_call: TRBJ1-5
clone_size: NA
d_call: NA
cdr3_nt: TGTGCCAGCAGCTCACAGGGCCATAGCAATCAGCCCCAGCATTTT
cdr3_aa: CASSSQGHSNQPQHF

v_call: TRBV19
j_call: TRBJ2-5
clone_size: NA
d_call: TRBD1
cdr3_nt: TGTGCCAGTAGTGTAACAGGGGGCGCGAGGTCTGGCGGGAAGTCGGAGACCCAGTACTTC
cdr3_aa: CASSVTGGARSGGKSETQYF

v_call: TRBV5-1
j_call: TRBJ2-2
clone_size: NA
d_call: NA
cdr3_nt: TGCGCCAGCAGCCGGGGCGACAGGCCATCTAACACCGGGGAGCTGTTTTTT
cdr3_aa: CASSRGDRPSNTGELFF

v_call: TRBV3-1/TRBV3-2
j_call: TRBJ1-3
clone_size: NA
d_call: NA
cdr3_nt: TGTGCCAGCAGCCAAGGCAGGGCTAGAAACACCATATATTTT
cdr3_aa: CASSQGRARNTIYF

v_call: TRBV7-2
j_call: TRBJ2-5
clone_size: NA
d_call: NA
cdr3_nt: TGTGCCAGCAGCTTGAGACAGGGAGGGACCCAGTACTTC
cdr3_aa: CASSLRQGGTQYF

v_call: TRBV19
j_call: TRBJ1-5
clone_size: NA
d_call: NA
cdr3_nt: TGTGCCAGTAGTATCGAGGTTTTGGCCGGGATCGGCAATCAGCCCCAGCATTTT
cdr3_aa: CASSIEVLAGIGNQPQHF

v_call: TRBV4-1
j_call: TRBJ1-4
clone_size: NA
d_call: NA
cdr3_nt: TGCGCCAGCAGCCAAGAAACCAGACAGACAGCCTCAGGGGAAAAACTGTTTTTT
cdr3_aa: CASSQETRQTASGEKLFF

v_call: TRBV3-1/TRBV3-2
j_call: TRBJ2-3
clone_size: NA
d_call: TRBD2
cdr3_nt: TGTGCCAGCAGCCAAGATCTCCTGTCGAGCGGGGGGGAGGATACGCAGTATTTT
cdr3_aa: CASSQDLLSSGGEDTQYF

v_call: TRBV3-1/TRBV3-2
j_call: TRBJ2-5
clone_size: NA
d_call: TRBD2
cdr3_nt: TGTGCCAGCAGACCGAAGAGGGTAGCGGGGGGGATTTGGTACCAAGAGACCCAGTACTTC
cdr3_aa: CASRPKRVAGGIWYQETQYF

v_call: TRBV11-3
j_call: TRBJ1-6
clone_size: few
d_call: NA
cdr3_nt: TGTGCCAGCAGCTTGGGTCAGGGGTTTCGTTCACCCCTCCACTTT
cdr3_aa: CASSLGQGFRSPLHF

v_call: TRBV5-1
j_call: TRBJ1-4
clone_size: NA
d_call: TRBD1
cdr3_nt: TGCGCCAGCGGAACCGGGACAGGGCTTGAAAAACTGTTTTTT
cdr3_aa: CASGTGTGLEKLFF

v_call: TRBV7-8
j_call: TRBJ2-1
clone_size: NA
d_call: NA
cdr3_nt: TGTGCCAGCAGCTTAACAGCTAGTCGGGGTGAGCAGTTCTTC
cdr3_aa: CASSLTASRGEQFF

v_call: TRBV24-1
j_call: TRBJ2-1
clone_size: NA
d_call: TRBD2
cdr3_nt: TGTGCCACCAGTGATTTGCCCGGACTAGCGGGAATTGAGCAGTTCTTC
cdr3_aa: CATSDLPGLAGIEQFF

v_call: TRBV5-1
j_call: TRBJ1-1
clone_size: NA
d_call: TRBD1
cdr3_nt: TGCGCCAGCCGGACAGGGGGAGACTACACTGAAGCTTTCTTT
cdr3_aa: CASRTGGDYTEAFF

v_call: TRBV28
j_call: TRBJ1-6
clone_size: once
d_call: TRBD1
cdr3_nt: TGTGCCAGCAGTGCCAGGGGGACCCTCCACTTT
cdr3_aa: CASSARGTLHF

v_call: TRBV28
j_call: TRBJ1-6
clone_size: NA
d_call: TRBD1
cdr3_nt: TGTGCCAGCAGTTTATGGGGTATTAGACAGGGAGGCTTGAATTCACCCCTCCACTTT
cdr3_aa: CASSLWGIRQGGLNSPLHF

v_call: TRBV7-9
j_call: TRBJ2-1
clone_size: NA
d_call: NA
cdr3_nt: TGTGCCAGCAGCTTAGGACCGACTAGGTTCGGTGAGCAGTTCTTC
cdr3_aa: CASSLGPTRFGEQFF

v_call: TRBV11-3
j_call: TRBJ2-2
clone_size: NA
d_call: TRBD1
cdr3_nt: TGTGCCAGCAGCTTAAGGACAGGGGGGACCGGGGAGCTGTTTTTT
cdr3_aa: CASSLRTGGTGELFF

v_call: TRBV12-3/TRBV12-4
j_call: TRBJ2-7
clone_size: NA
d_call: TRBD1
cdr3_nt: TGTGCCAGCAGTCAAACGGGACAGGGCGAGCAGTACTTC
cdr3_aa: CASSQTGQGEQYF

v_call: TRBV5-4
j_call: TRBJ1-1
clone_size: NA
d_call: NA
cdr3_nt: TGTGCCAGCAGCCCAAATGGGGGGGAGGGTGAAGCTTTCTTT
cdr3_aa: CASSPNGGEGEAFF

v_call: TRBV6-1
j_call: TRBJ1-6
clone_size: NA
d_call: NA
cdr3_nt: TGTGCCAGCAGTGAAGTCAACTGGAGGAGTACGTATTCACCCCTCCACTTT
cdr3_aa: CASSEVNWRSTYSPLHF

v_call: TRBV28
j_call: TRBJ1-6
clone_size: NA
d_call: TRBD1
cdr3_nt: TGTGCCAGCAGTCTGTCTACAGGGGACGGAAATTCACCCCTCCACTTT
cdr3_aa: CASSLSTGDGNSPLHF

v_call: TRBV5-5
j_call: TRBJ2-5
clone_size: NA
d_call: NA
cdr3_nt: TGTGCCAGCAGCTTGTCCGAAGAGACCCAGTACTTC
cdr3_aa: CASSLSEETQYF

v_call: TRBV7-2
j_call: TRBJ1-1
clone_size: NA
d_call: NA
cdr3_nt: TGTGCCAGCAGCCCTGATACTGAACAGCTTAACACTGAAGCTTTCTTT
cdr3_aa: CASSPDTEQLNTEAFF

v_call: TRBV7-6
j_call: TRBJ2-1
clone_size: few
d_call: TRBD2
cdr3_nt: TGTGCCAGCAGCTTACTAGCGGGATCATACAATGAGCAGTTCTTC
cdr3_aa: CASSLLAGSYNEQFF

v_call: TRBV9
j_call: TRBJ1-2
clone_size: NA
d_call: TRBD1
cdr3_nt: TGTGCCAGCAGCGTAGCTGAGGGGGCCTTCTATGGCTACACCTTC
cdr3_aa: CASSVAEGAFYGYTF

v_call: TRBV9
j_call: TRBJ2-3
clone_size: once
d_call: TRBD2
cdr3_nt: TGTGCCAGCAGTTCAGGGGGGACTAGCGGGAGGCTTATAGATACGCAGTATTTT
cdr3_aa: CASSSGGTSGRLIDTQYF

v_call: TRBV19
j_call: TRBJ2-2
clone_size: NA
d_call: NA
cdr3_nt: TGTGCCAGTGAGCGGGCTTCTAACACCGGGGAGCTGTTTTTT
cdr3_aa: CASERASNTGELFF

v_call: TRBV28
j_call: TRBJ1-3
clone_size: once
d_call: TRBD1
cdr3_nt: TGTGCCAGCAGTTTATCGGGACAGGCCGGAAACACCATATATTTT
cdr3_aa: CASSLSGQAGNTIYF

v_call: TRBV24-1
j_call: TRBJ1-2
clone_size: NA
d_call: TRBD1
cdr3_nt: TGTGCCACCAGTGATGGACACTTTGGGACAGGTTCGAGGGGCTACACCTTC
cdr3_aa: CATSDGHFGTGSRGYTF

v_call: TRBV7-6
j_call: TRBJ2-5
clone_size: NA
d_call: TRBD2
cdr3_nt: TGTGCCAGCAGCTTAAGGACTAGCGGGGGGGGGCAAGAGACCCAGTACTTC
cdr3_aa: CASSLRTSGGGQETQYF

v_call: TRBV10-1
j_call: TRBJ1-1
clone_size: NA
d_call: NA
cdr3_nt: TGCGCCAGCAGTCGACAGCTGAACACTGAAGCTTTCTTT
cdr3_aa: CASSRQLNTEAFF

v_call: TRBV6-4
j_call: TRBJ2-2
clone_size: many
d_call: TRBD1
cdr3_nt: TGTGCCAGCAGTGAGGGACAGGACACCGGGGAGCTGTTTTTT
cdr3_aa: CASSEGQDTGELFF

v_call: TRBV5-1
j_call: TRBJ1-2
clone_size: NA
d_call: NA
cdr3_nt: TGCGCCAGCAGCTCAGGGGACGGCTATGGCTACACCTTC
cdr3_aa: CASSSGDGYGYTF

v_call: TRBV5-1
j_call: TRBJ2-3
clone_size: NA
d_call: TRBD2
cdr3_nt: TGCGCCAGCAGGCCCCTAGCGGGGGGGAGTCCCGGTACGCAGTATTTT
cdr3_aa: CASRPLAGGSPGTQYF